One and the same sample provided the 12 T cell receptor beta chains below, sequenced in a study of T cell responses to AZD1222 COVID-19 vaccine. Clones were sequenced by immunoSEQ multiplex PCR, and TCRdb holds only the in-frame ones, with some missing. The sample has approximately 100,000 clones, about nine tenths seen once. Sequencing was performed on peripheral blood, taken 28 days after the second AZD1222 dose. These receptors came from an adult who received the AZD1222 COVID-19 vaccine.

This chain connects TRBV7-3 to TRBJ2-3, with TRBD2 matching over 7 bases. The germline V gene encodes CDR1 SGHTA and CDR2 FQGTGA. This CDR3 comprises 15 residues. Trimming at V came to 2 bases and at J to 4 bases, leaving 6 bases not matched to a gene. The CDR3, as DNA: TGTGCCAGCAGCTTAGAGGAGACTAGCTCAGATACGCAGTATTTT. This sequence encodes CASSLEETSSDTQYF.

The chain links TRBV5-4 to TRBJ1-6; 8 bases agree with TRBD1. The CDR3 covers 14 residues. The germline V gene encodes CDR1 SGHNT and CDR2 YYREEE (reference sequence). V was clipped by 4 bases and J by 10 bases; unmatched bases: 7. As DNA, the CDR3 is TGTGCCAGCAGCGCGACAGGGGTACCCTCACCCCTCCACTTT. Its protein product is CASSATGVPSPLHF.

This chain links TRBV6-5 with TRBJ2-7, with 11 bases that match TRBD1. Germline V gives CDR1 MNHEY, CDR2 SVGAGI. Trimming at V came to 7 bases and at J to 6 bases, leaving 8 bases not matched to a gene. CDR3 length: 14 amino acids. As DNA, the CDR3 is TGTGCCAGCATACGCGGGACAGGGGGGACCGAGCAGTACTTC. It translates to CASIRGTGGTEQYF.

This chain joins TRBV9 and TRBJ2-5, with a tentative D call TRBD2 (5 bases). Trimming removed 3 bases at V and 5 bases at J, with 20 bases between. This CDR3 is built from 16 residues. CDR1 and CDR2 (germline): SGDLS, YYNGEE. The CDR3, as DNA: TGTGCCAGCAGCGGCCGCACCGGGGTCCTCGGGGAGACCCAGTACTTC. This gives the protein CASSGRTGVLGETQYF.

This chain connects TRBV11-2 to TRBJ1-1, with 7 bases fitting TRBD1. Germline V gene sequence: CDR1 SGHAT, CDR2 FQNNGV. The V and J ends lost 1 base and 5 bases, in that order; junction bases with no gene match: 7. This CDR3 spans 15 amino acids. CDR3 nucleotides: TGTGCCAGCAGCTTAGTAGGAGGGGGCTATACTGAAGCTTTCTTT. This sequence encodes CASSLVGGGYTEAFF. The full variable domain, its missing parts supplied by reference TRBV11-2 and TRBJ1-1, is EAGVAQSPRYKIIEKRQSVAFWCNPISGHATLYWYQQILGQGPKLLIQFQNNGVVDDSQLPKDRFSAERLKGVDSTLKIQPAKLEDSAVYLCASSLVGGGYTEAFFGQGTRLTVV.

Written as DNA, the CDR3 is TGTGCCAGCAGCCCAATAGCGGGGGCCTACTACGAGCAGTACTTC. Translation: CASSPIAGAYYEQYF. The chain combines TRBV27 with TRBJ2-7; 9 bases are a match to TRBD2. The germline CDR1 and CDR2 sequences are MNHEY and SMNVEV (reference sequence). Unmatched junction bases numbered 9, after V lost 6 bases and J lost 3 bases. The CDR3 extends over 15 amino acids.

CDR3 sequence reads: CASRKQGATNEKLFF. The CDR3, as DNA: TGTGCCAGCAGGAAACAGGGGGCAACTAATGAAAAACTGTTTTTT. This chain joins TRBV2 and TRBJ1-4, with 8 bases lining up with TRBD1. CDR1 and CDR2 from the germline V gene are SNHLY and FYNNEI. The CDR3 spans 15 residues. With 6 bases clipped from V and 0 bases from J, the junction kept 3 bases outside the gene matches.

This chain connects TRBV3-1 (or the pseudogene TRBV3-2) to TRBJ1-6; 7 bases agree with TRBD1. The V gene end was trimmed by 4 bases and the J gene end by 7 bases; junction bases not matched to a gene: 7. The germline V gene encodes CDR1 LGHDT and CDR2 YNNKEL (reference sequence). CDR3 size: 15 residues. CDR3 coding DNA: TGTGCCAGCAGCCGGTTCGACAGGGACAATTCACCCCTCCACTTT. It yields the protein CASSRFDRDNSPLHF.

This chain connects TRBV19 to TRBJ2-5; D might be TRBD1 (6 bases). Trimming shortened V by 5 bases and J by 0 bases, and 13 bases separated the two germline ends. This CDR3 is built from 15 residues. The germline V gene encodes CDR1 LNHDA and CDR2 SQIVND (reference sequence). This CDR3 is CASSPLPGDQETQYF. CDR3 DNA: TGTGCCAGTAGTCCCCTCCCAGGGGACCAAGAGACCCAGTACTTC.

The DNA for the CDR3 is TGTGCCAGCAGCCTCGGACCCTGGGGGGGTGAAAAACTGTTTTTT. It translates to CASSLGPWGGEKLFF. The rearrangement uses TRBV7-2 and TRBJ1-4, with D possibly being TRBD1 (5 bases). V was shortened by 5 bases and J by 7 bases, with 17 bases between the two germline ends. CDR3 size: 15 residues. Germline V CDR1 and CDR2: SGHTA, FQGNSA. Supplemented by reference TRBV7-2 and TRBJ1-4, the full variable domain reads GAGVSQSPSNKVTEKGKDVELRCDPISGHTALYWYRQSLGQGLEFLIYFQGNSAPDKSGLPSDRFSAERTGGSVSTLTIQRTQQEDSAVYLCASSLGPWGGEKLFFGSGTQLSVL.

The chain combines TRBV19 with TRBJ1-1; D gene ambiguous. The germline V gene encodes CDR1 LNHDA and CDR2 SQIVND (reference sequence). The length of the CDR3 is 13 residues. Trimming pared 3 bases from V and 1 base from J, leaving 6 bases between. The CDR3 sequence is CASSIIPNTEAFF. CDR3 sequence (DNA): TGTGCCAGTAGTATCATACCGAACACTGAAGCTTTCTTT.

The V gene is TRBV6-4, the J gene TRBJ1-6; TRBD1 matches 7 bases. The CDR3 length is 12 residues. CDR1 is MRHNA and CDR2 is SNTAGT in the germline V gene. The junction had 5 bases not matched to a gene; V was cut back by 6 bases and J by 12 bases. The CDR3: CASSGQEGPLHF. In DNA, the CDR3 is TGTGCCAGCAGCGGACAGGAGGGACCCCTCCACTTT.